The 5 T cell receptor beta chains presented below share a single source sample, sequenced in a study of beta chain features in type 1 diabetes. The study reverse transcribed the entire isolated RNA, so it sequenced expressed TCRB transcripts. Assay used: immunoSEQ multiplex PCR; TCRdb lists only in-frame clones, some missing. The sample lists 350,000 to 450,000 clones; more than 11% were seen once. The sample was naive CD4+ T cells from blood. All receptors derive from a young man in good health.

This clone came up a few times. The chain is built from TRBV19 and TRBJ2-3; 10 bases are shared with TRBD2. CDR3 length: 14 residues. The germline CDR1 and CDR2 sequences are LNHDA and SQIVND (reference sequence). V was clipped by 9 bases and J by 6 bases; unmatched bases: 9. CDR3 amino acids: CASSGGALVDTQYF. In DNA form, the CDR3 reads TGTGCCAGCAGCGGGGGGGCCTTGGTTGATACGCAGTATTTT.

About this clone itself: Sequence at one end of the junction differs from germline and may be a read error. This specimen includes other DNA sequences encoding the same CDR3. V is TRBV30 and J is TRBJ1-1, with D maybe TRBD1 (5 bases). The germline gives CDR1 GTSNPN, CDR2 SVGIG (reference sequence). The CDR3 sequence is 13 residues long. This CDR3 is CAWNEGIWTEAFF. The CDR3 region has the DNA TGTGCCTGGAACGAGGGGATCTGGACTGAAGCTTTTTTT.

The sample holds a few counts of this clone. V is TRBV11-1 and J is TRBJ2-1, with TRBD2 identical over 11 bases. CDR3 length: 17 residues. Trimming at V came to 3 bases and at J to 7 bases, leaving 11 bases not matched to a gene. CDR1 SGHAT and CDR2 FQDESV come from the germline V gene (reference sequence). CDR3 nucleotide sequence: TGTGCCAGCAGCTTGAACTTAGCGGGAGGGCCTCGGAATGAGCAGTTCTTC. This sequence encodes CASSLNLAGGPRNEQFF.

J is TRBJ2-7 and V is TRBV18, with a weak D call TRBD1 (6 bases). V shed 4 bases and J shed 6 bases, with 16 bases lying between them. The germline V gene has CDR1 KGHSH and CDR2 LQKENI. This CDR3 comprises 14 residues. CDR3 in DNA: TGTGCCAGCTCACTGACAACAGGGCTGGGCGAGCAGTACTTC. Protein: CASSLTTGLGEQYF. Looking up the rest from reference TRBV18 and TRBJ2-7 gives the full variable domain: NAGVMQNPRHLVRRRGQEARLRCSPMKGHSHVYWYRQLPEEGLKFMVYLQKENIIDESGMPKERFSAEFPKEGPSILRIQQVVRGDSAAYFCASSLTTGLGEQYFGPGTRLTVT.

J is TRBJ2-3 and V is TRBV7-3; D perhaps matches TRBD2 (6 bases). This CDR3 region has 14 residues. Germline V CDR1 and CDR2: SGHTA, FQGTGA. V was shortened by 3 bases and J by 3 bases, with 10 bases between the two germline ends. The CDR3 spells CASSFGTVTDTQYF. The CDR3 region has the DNA TGTGCCAGCAGCTTTGGGACTGTAACAGATACGCAGTATTTT.